The clone carrying this T cell receptor beta chain was detected only a few times. Its antigen is unidentified. The data were obtained in a study of cytomegalovirus exposure and HLA in healthy donors. Study-wide context: The early release's HLA-typed donors yielded tens of millions of unique TCRs. Study-wide results and limits: A cluster of highly shared sequence variants was likely a sequencing artifact.

Vbeta (60) and Jbeta (13) primers were used in the PCR. Clones were read by immunoSEQ multiplex PCR, and TCRdb kept only the in-frame ones, dropping some. Of about 83,000 clones in the sample, 70% to 75% were seen once. Germline V CDR1 and CDR2: SGHRS, YFSETQ. CDR3 length: 15 residues. V lost 2 bases to trimming and J lost 5 bases; unmatched junction nucleotides: 4. This chain uses TRBV5-1 with TRBJ1-4; TRBD1 agrees at 9 bases. Sequencing input: PBMCs. This sequence originates from a man between 60 and 70 years old in good health and CMV-seronegative. For the CDR3, the DNA is TGCGCCAGCAGCTTTTTCGGGACAGGGAATGAAAAACTGTTTTTT. This sequence encodes CASSFFGTGNEKLFF. The full variable domain, in which reference TRBV5-1 and TRBJ1-4 provide the parts outside the CDR3, is KAGVTQTPRYLIKTRGQQVTLSCSPISGHRSVSWYQQTPGQGLQFLFEYFSETQRNKGNFPGRFSGRQFSNSRSEMNVSTLELGDSALYLCASSFFGTGNEKLFFGSGTQLSVL.